This TCR beta chain originates from a study of T cells expressing NK-cell markers. Study-wide context: Cells sorted as CD3+CD56+NKG2C+, CD3+CD56+NKG2C- and CD3+CD56-NKG2C+ T cells supplied the TCR beta repertoires.

TCRdb reprocessed the 5' RACE reads and keeps a single row for each CDR3 protein, giving no DNA. The sample holds under 500,000 distinct CDR3 sequences. There are 15 residues in the CDR3. CDR1 and CDR2 from the germline V gene are MNHEY and SVGEGT. To note about this clonotype: Its specificity is unknown.

Study-wide results and caveats: Expanded NKG2C+ T cell clones were not confirmed as HCMV-specific.

The V and J genes are TRBV6-2 or TRBV6-3 and TRBJ2-5; TCRdb returns TRBD2, unconfirmable since there is no DNA. This TCR was recovered from a woman between 18 and 70 years old in good health. Sequenced sample: blood T cells: a sorted CD56 or NKG2C T cell subset, CD4+ or CD8+ T cells, or bulk PBMC T cells (not recorded which). CDR3 sequence: CASSRLAGPQETQYF.